This T cell receptor beta chain stems from a study of blood T cell repertoires in COVID-19 (dated by TCRdb to about 2020). As for the study more broadly: Samples from collaborators originated in the United States, Italy and Spain and spanned both the acute and convalescent phases of COVID-19. The material from the prospective study consisted of cDNA or gDNA derived from T cells, B-cell-depleted T cells, or PBMCs. Subjects who had been exposed to COVID-19, were actively infected with it, or had recovered from it provided the deeply sampled blood TCRbeta repertoires that made up the dataset. The repertoires were released in a freely available public database intended as a resource for research on the immune response to SARS-CoV-2. The samples were drawn from the first 160 participants of the ongoing ImmuneRACE study and from some 1,300 subjects provided by 6 global collaborators. The sample metadata nearly always contained a de-identified subject ID, COVID-19 status, age in years and sex. Where HLA class I and class II types were available, the types were taken from metadata supplied by the sample provider, not from assay-based typing.

Comment on this clone: The specificity of this receptor is unknown. Base qualities are missing; no much larger clone stands one base away.

The research as a whole found: The quantity of clinical and demographic metadata differed by source and by participant and was supplied without curation.

From V the trimming removes 3 bases and from J it removes 4 bases, while the gene matches leave 5 bases of the junction unaccounted for. Counted from cysteine to phenylalanine, this CDR3 has 14 amino acids. Solely the CDR3 DNA is kept, with 42 bases framed from the first base. Via the germline V gene, CDR1 is KGHSH and CDR2 LQKENI. Enrolling through a virtual design, the prospective study's participants ranged in age from about 18 to 89 years and lived across roughly 23 United States geographic areas. In the prospective study, cohorts were assigned on the basis of participant-reported clinical history obtained from a screening survey and a study questionnaire. Each participant in the prospective study had whole blood, serum and a nasopharyngeal or oropharyngeal swab collected by mobile phlebotomists. Additional blood draws and questionnaires over a 2-month period could optionally be provided by prospective study participants. Before DNA extraction, blood samples from the prospective study were shipped at room temperature or frozen.

TCRbeta CDR3 regions were amplified from genomic DNA using the immunoSEQ Assay, a bias-controlled multiplex PCR. The study's own analysis went as follows. The number of nucleated cells in each sample was estimated by amplification of reference gene primers within the assay. To quantify the absolute abundance of each unique TCRbeta CDR3 rearrangement, sequence reads were collapsed and filtered. Productive Simpson clonality was computed per sample as the square root of Simpson's diversity index over productive rearrangements. TCRdb limited this immuneACCESS table to in-frame rearrangements with V and J called. A share of clones is missing; checked studies link under half to unresolved V genes, and the rest is unexplained. V, J and clone size were drawn from that table, and D and trimming were deduced from the DNA. The table for this sample lists about 250,000 clones; 65% to 90% of them were counted only once. Approximately 9.6% of the sample lies in the top ten.

The clonotype originates from a woman aged 45-65 years with acute COVID-19. The sample comprised PBMCs or T cells enriched from blood (not recorded which). The chain is made from TRBV18 and TRBJ1-2; 7 middle bases align to TRBD1. The sequence in DNA is TGTGCCAGCTCACCGGCACAGGGGAGCTATGGCTACACCTTC. This is translated as CASSPAQGSYGYTF.